The 4 T cell receptor beta chains below come from one sample, sequenced in a study of blood T cell repertoires in COVID-19. Here immunoSEQ multiplex PCR was the method, and the copy in TCRdb shows in-frame clones only, minus some. The table records about 230,000 clones, approximately 80% of them present only once. Source material: peripheral blood. These receptors originate from a woman between 45 and 65 years old with acute or convalescent COVID-19.

This chain connects TRBV28 to TRBJ2-7; D possibly corresponds to TRBD1 (5 bases). Per the germline V gene, CDR1 is MDHEN and CDR2 is SYDVKM. CDR3 size: 13 residues. The V gene lost 6 bases and the J gene lost 5 bases, with 14 bases spanning the gap. This CDR3 is CASSPSPGNEQYF. The DNA of the CDR3 is TGTGCCAGCAGCCCATCTCCAGGGAACGAGCAGTACTTC. Combining the CDR3 with reference TRBV28 and TRBJ2-7 gives the whole variable domain DVKVTQSSRYLVKRTGEKVFLECVQDMDHENMFWYRQDPGLGLRLIYFSYDVKMKEKGDIPEGYSVSREKKERFSLILESASTNQTSMYLCASSPSPGNEQYFGPGTRLTVT.

In its sample, this clone was seen once. The chain links TRBV25-1 to TRBJ1-2, with D hard to call. V was clipped by 3 bases and J by 8 bases, with 7 bases between them. The germline V gene encodes CDR1 MGHDK and CDR2 SYGVNS. The CDR3 is 11 residues long. The CDR3 coding sequence is TGTGCCAGCAGTGAGCTTGGCGGCTACACCTTC. It is translated as CASSELGGYTF.

V usage is TRBV6-5 and J usage is TRBJ2-5; possible D gene TRBD1, 5 bases. Deletions cut 10 bases from V and 5 bases from J, with 17 bases between. CDR3 length equals 13 residues. Looked up from germline, CDR1 is MNHEY and CDR2 is SVGAGI. DNA of the CDR3: TGTGCCACAGAAGGCAGGGTCGAGGAGACCCAGTACTTC. Translation gives CATEGRVEETQYF.

CDR3 protein: CSASQTGNTIYF. The CDR3 DNA reads as TGCAGTGCTAGTCAGACTGGAAACACCATATATTTT. V gene TRBV20-1 combines with J gene TRBJ1-3; no reliable D call. V shed 3 bases and J shed 2 bases, with 5 bases lying between them. CDR1 and CDR2 from the germline V gene are DFQATT and SNEGSKA (reference sequence). This CDR3 has 12 amino acids.